This paragraph reports one TCR beta chain. This entry belongs to a study of blood T cell repertoires in COVID-19. Looking at the study overall: Samples of COVID-19 (acute and convalescent) were obtained from the United States, Italy and Spain. Nucleic acid was either cDNA or gDNA, and it came from T cells, B-cell-depleted T cells, or PBMCs.

Germline V CDR1 and CDR2: SGHRS, YFSETQ. The CDR3 contains 14 residues. Trimming pared 5 bases from V and 1 base from J, leaving 12 bases between. How the authors handled the data: Nucleated cell number was recorded as an estimate derived from reference gene primer amplification. The protocol was immunoSEQ multiplex PCR, while the TCRdb copy is restricted to in-frame clones and leaves out a portion. The V and J calls and clone size come from that table; D and trimming were worked out from the DNA. The data hold a few hundred thousand clones, with approximately 86% observed a single time. The chain links TRBV5-1 to TRBJ1-1, with D perhaps matching TRBD1 (5 bases). Sequencing was done on a sample of peripheral blood. This TCR derives from a human donor in a cohort sampled during active COVID-19. The CDR3 DNA reads TGCGCCAGCAGGTACAGCACAGGGAACACTGAAGCTTTCTTT. Its protein is CASRYSTGNTEAFF. The whole variable domain, filled in from reference TRBV5-1 and TRBJ1-1, reads KAGVTQTPRYLIKTRGQQVTLSCSPISGHRSVSWYQQTPGQGLQFLFEYFSETQRNKGNFPGRFSGRQFSNSRSEMNVSTLELGDSALYLCASRYSTGNTEAFFGQGTRLTVV.